The 2 T cell receptor beta chains listed next were all sequenced from one sample in a study of shared clonotypes between healthy human individuals. Libraries were prepared by immunoSEQ multiplex PCR; TCRdb keeps only in-frame clonotypes and omits some of them. The table has 2 million to 2.5 million clones, approximately 90% seen once. The sequenced sample consisted of naive CD4+ T cells from PBMCs. Specified subset: CD45RA+ positively selected. The origin of the receptors is a man aged 18-30 years in good health. Some clones in this sample may be carry-over from other donors' samples.

The chain carries TRBV25-1 and TRBJ2-7; TRBD1 might be the D (6 bases). This CDR3 has 15 amino acids. V was trimmed by 4 bases and J by 2 bases, leaving 15 bases between them. In germline, CDR1 is MGHDK, CDR2 SYGVNS. The DNA for the CDR3 is TGTGCCAGCAGTGCAGCGACAGGTTCTACCTACGAGCAGTACTTC. Its protein is CASSAATGSTYEQYF.

Turning to this clone: The same CDR3 arises from other DNA sequences in this sample as well. The chain joins TRBV5-1 to TRBJ2-5; D ambiguous. The germline V gene encodes CDR1 SGHRS and CDR2 YFSETQ. V was trimmed by 4 bases and J by 1 base, leaving 11 bases between them. The CDR3 is made up of 14 amino acids. The CDR3 region is CASSATGSQETQYF. CDR3 nucleotides: TGCGCCAGCAGCGCCACGGGCAGCCAAGAGACCCAGTACTTC.